This T cell receptor (beta chain) stems from a study of cytomegalovirus exposure and HLA in healthy donors. The approximately 120-subject validation cohort, separate from the roughly 700-subject first cohort, included the donors. A word on this clone: As yet, its antigen is unknown.

General study results and limits: The TCR clusters that emerged in the first cohort tended, a later analysis found, to co-occur in the 110 or so validation repertoires. In vitro, three CMV-associated chains proved specific for CMV antigens.

Germline V gene sequence: CDR1 LNHNV, CDR2 YYDKDF (reference sequence). V dropped 1 base and J dropped 2 bases, with 9 bases sitting between them. This CDR3 spans 15 amino acids. Measured with immunoSEQ multiplex PCR; TCRdb has only the in-frame clones, and not every one. The sample lists more than 300,000 clones; roughly 90% were seen once. Source material: PBMCs. This TCR derives from a young woman in good health and CMV-seronegative. V usage is TRBV15 and J usage is TRBJ1-5; no clear D gene. This CDR3 reads CATSRGGGGNQPQHF. The CDR3 DNA reads as TGTGCCACCAGCAGAGGCGGCGGGGGCAATCAGCCCCAGCATTTT. Full variable domain (remainder filled in from reference TRBV15 and TRBJ1-5): DAMVIQNPRYQVTQFGKPVTLSCSQTLNHNVMYWYQQKSSQAPKLLFHYYDKDFNNEADTPDNFQSRRPNTSFCFLDIRSPGLGDTAMYLCATSRGGGGNQPQHFGDGTRLSIL.